These 16 T cell receptor beta chains originate from one sample sequenced in a study of T cell responses to AZD1222 COVID-19 vaccine. Some clones are missing from TCRdb's copy, which holds only in-frame ones; the method was immunoSEQ multiplex PCR. This table has under 70,000 clones, about 85% appearing once. The material was peripheral blood, obtained on day 0 of AZD1222 vaccination. The receptors derive from an adult in good health.

This clone has only one observation. The V call is TRBV10-3, the J call TRBJ1-5; 10 nucleotides match TRBD1. This CDR3 contains 15 residues. Germline CDR1 ENHRY, CDR2 SYGVKD. The trim removed 8 bases at V and 9 bases at J, leaving 13 bases unmatched. Here the CDR3 DNA reads TGTGCCATCGGGCTCGGACAGGGGGGAACCTCGCCCCAGCATTTT. Amino acids: CAIGLGQGGTSPQHF.

The chain recombines TRBV30 with TRBJ2-1, with a tentative D call TRBD2 (5 bases). The germline gives CDR1 GTSNPN, CDR2 SVGIG (reference sequence). The germline V and J ends were trimmed by 0 bases and 0 bases, with 12 bases remaining between them. This CDR3 has 16 amino acids. CDR3 amino acids: CAWSVASSSSYNEQFF. CDR3 coding DNA: TGTGCCTGGAGTGTAGCTAGCTCTAGCTCCTACAATGAGCAGTTCTTC. Supplemented by reference TRBV30 and TRBJ2-1, the full variable domain reads SQTIHQWPATLVQPVGSPLSLECTVEGTSNPNLYWYRQAAGRGLQLLFYSVGIGQISSEVPQNLSASRPQDRQFILSSKKLLLSDSGFYLCAWSVASSSSYNEQFFGPGTRLTVL.

The CDR3 nucleotides are TGTGCCAGCAGCCTGGGACAGGGATATGGCTATGGCTACACCTTC. Translated: CASSLGQGYGYGYTF. This rearrangement joins TRBV5-5 to TRBJ1-2; the match to TRBD1 covers 9 bases. The CDR3 has 15 amino acids. The germline gives CDR1 SGHKS, CDR2 YYEKEE (reference sequence). After removal of 4 bases from V and 4 bases from J, the junction contained 8 bases not matched to a gene.

This clone turned up a few times. V and J are TRBV11-2 and TRBJ1-3; 9 bases fit TRBD1. Germline CDR1 reads SGHAT; CDR2 reads FQNNGV. The CDR3 is 18 residues long. V was clipped by 4 bases and J by 1 base; unmatched bases: 11. Here the CDR3 DNA reads TGTGCCAGCAGCTCAGCCCCGGGACAGGGAGGGTCTGGAAACACCATATATTTT. It encodes CASSSAPGQGGSGNTIYF.

This rearrangement joins TRBV24-1 to TRBJ1-5, with D uncertain. V was trimmed by 0 bases and J by 5 bases, leaving 7 bases between them. The CDR3 extends over 14 amino acids. Germline V lookup: CDR1 KGHDR, CDR2 SFDVKD. The CDR3 nucleotides are TGTGCCACCAGTGATTTGAGCGGCTATCAGCCCCAGCATTTT. This encodes CATSDLSGYQPQHF.

The J gene is TRBJ1-4, the V gene TRBV11-2; D is perhaps TRBD1 (6 bases). This CDR3 spans 16 amino acids. Germline assignment: CDR1 SGHAT and CDR2 FQNNGV. Between the trimmed V and J ends, which lost 0 bases and 8 bases, there was a span of 16 bases. CDR3 sequence (DNA): TGTGCCAGCAGCTTAGATTGGGGCAGGGGAGGGGAAAAACTGTTTTTT. Amino acid sequence: CASSLDWGRGGEKLFF.

This clone was counted a single time. The chain couples TRBV20-1 to TRBJ2-3; D ambiguous. The CDR3 is 10 amino acids. V dropped 6 bases and J dropped 2 bases, with 3 bases sitting between them. Germline V gives CDR1 DFQATT, CDR2 SNEGSKA (reference sequence). The CDR3 loop reads CSAFTDTQYF. DNA for the CDR3: TGCAGTGCCTTCACAGATACGCAGTATTTT.

The rearrangement uses TRBV30 and TRBJ1-5; D gene unclear. The V gene lost 1 base and the J gene lost 4 bases, with 11 bases spanning the gap. The germline V gene has CDR1 GTSNPN and CDR2 SVGIG (reference sequence). The CDR3 is made up of 14 amino acids. In nucleotides, the CDR3 is TGTGCCTGGAGTGCAGGAGGGAAAAATCAGCCCCAGCATTTT. Protein sequence: CAWSAGGKNQPQHF.

V is TRBV7-2 and J is TRBJ2-2; 7 bases map to TRBD1. This CDR3 comprises 15 residues. Germline values: CDR1 SGHTA, CDR2 FQGNSA. The J segment lost 2 bases and the V segment lost 11 bases, leaving 11 bases of the junction unmatched. DNA of the CDR3: TGTGCCGAGACCCTTTGGACAGGAAACACCGGGGAGCTGTTTTTT. Translating it yields CAETLWTGNTGELFF. The variable domain in full, with the rest retrieved from reference TRBV7-2 and TRBJ2-2, is GAGVSQSPSNKVTEKGKDVELRCDPISGHTALYWYRQSLGQGLEFLIYFQGNSAPDKSGLPSDRFSAERTGGSVSTLTIQRTQQEDSAVYLCAETLWTGNTGELFFGEGSRLTVL.

This chain connects TRBV9 to TRBJ2-7; 8 bases line up with TRBD1. CDR1 and CDR2 from the germline V gene are SGDLS and YYNGEE. With V trimmed by 0 bases and J by 5 bases, 7 bases remained unmatched. CDR3 length: 15 amino acids. The CDR3 DNA reads as TGTGCCAGCAGCGTAGAAGGCAGGGGGCGGCACGAGCAGTACTTC. Protein sequence: CASSVEGRGRHEQYF.

Only a few counts were recorded for this clone. The CDR3 spells CASHGRNTGYTF. CDR3 sequence (DNA): TGTGCTTCTCACGGCAGGAACACGGGCTACACCTTC. The chain couples TRBV19 to TRBJ1-2, with D hard to call. Germline V gives CDR1 LNHDA, CDR2 SQIVND (reference sequence). The CDR3 length is 12 residues.

The chain couples TRBV19 to TRBJ2-3, with TRBD1 as a possible D gene (5 bases). CDR3 length equals 15 residues. Trimming stripped 5 bases from V and 2 bases from J, with 14 bases between. In germline, CDR1 is LNHDA, CDR2 SQIVND (reference sequence). CDR3: CASSLRQFHTDTQYF. The CDR3 DNA sequence: TGTGCCAGTAGTCTACGACAGTTCCACACAGATACGCAGTATTTT.

Comments on this clone: Other DNA sequences in the same sample also yield this CDR3. This chain connects TRBV6-2 or TRBV6-3 to TRBJ2-7; D is unresolved. The V gene's germline CDR1 is MNHEY and CDR2 SVGEGT. Trimming removed 3 bases from V and 2 bases from J, with 8 bases in between. The length of the CDR3 is 13 residues. CDR3 amino acids: CASSYSGPYEQYF. CDR3 in DNA: TGTGCCAGCAGTTATTCAGGTCCCTACGAGCAGTACTTC.

The rearrangement links TRBV30 to TRBJ1-2, with D perhaps matching TRBD1 (5 bases). This CDR3 is built from 13 residues. Germline lookup yields CDR1 GTSNPN and CDR2 SVGIG (reference sequence). Trimming pared 3 bases from V and 5 bases from J, leaving 13 bases between. This CDR3 reads CAWRMRGIYGYTF. The CDR3 region has the DNA TGTGCCTGGAGGATGAGGGGAATTTATGGCTACACCTTC. The entire variable domain, with the rest obtained from reference TRBV30 and TRBJ1-2, is as follows: SQTIHQWPATLVQPVGSPLSLECTVEGTSNPNLYWYRQAAGRGLQLLFYSVGIGQISSEVPQNLSASRPQDRQFILSSKKLLLSDSGFYLCAWRMRGIYGYTFGSGTRLTVV.

The chain links TRBV28 to TRBJ1-1; D is perhaps TRBD1 (6 bases). The CDR3 is 15 amino acids. Germline V lookup: CDR1 MDHEN, CDR2 SYDVKM. V lost 3 bases to trimming and J lost 10 bases, with 21 bases between them. Here the CDR3 DNA reads TGTGCCAGCAGTTTTCCCCTCGGTTGGGGGGGCGGAGCTTTCTTT. This encodes CASSFPLGWGGGAFF. Full variable domain (rest looked up from reference TRBV28 and TRBJ1-1): DVKVTQSSRYLVKRTGEKVFLECVQDMDHENMFWYRQDPGLGLRLIYFSYDVKMKEKGDIPEGYSVSREKKERFSLILESASTNQTSMYLCASSFPLGWGGGAFFGQGTRLTVV.

J is TRBJ2-1 and V is TRBV13, with 12 nucleotides matching TRBD2. J was trimmed by 7 bases and V by 0 bases; bases with no gene match: 1. The CDR3 runs to 15 residues. CDR1 and CDR2 from the germline V gene are PRHDT and FYEKMQ (reference sequence). CDR3 loop: CASSLGLAGGNEQFF. The CDR3 DNA follows: TGTGCCAGCAGCTTAGGCCTAGCGGGAGGGAATGAGCAGTTCTTC.